This T cell receptor (beta chain) was recorded in a study of blood T cell repertoires in COVID-19 (dated by TCRdb to 2020 to 2022). A note on the overall study: The collaborator samples originated in the United States, Italy and Spain and spanned the acute and convalescent phases of COVID-19. Sample metadata almost always included a de-identified subject ID, COVID-19 status, age in years and sex. The repertoires were made available in a free public database intended to serve as a resource for research on the immune response to SARS-CoV-2. Samples came from the ongoing ImmuneRACE study (first 160 participants) plus 1,254 subjects from 6 global collaborators. Where available, HLA class I and class II types were taken from metadata supplied by the sample provider and were not determined by assay-based typing. The prospective study material was composed of cDNA or gDNA derived from T cells, B-cell-depleted T cells, or PBMCs. Subjects who had been exposed to COVID-19, were actively infected with it, or had recovered from it provided the deeply sampled blood TCRbeta repertoires that made up the dataset.

Paper-wide results and their limitations: Clinical and demographic metadata were provided uncurated, with the amount varying by source and participant.

The immunoSEQ Assay, a bias-controlled multiplex PCR, was used to amplify TCRbeta CDR3 regions from genomic DNA. Processing in the source paper ran as follows. The number of nucleated cells in each sample was estimated from the amplification of reference gene primers within the assay. Sequence reads were collapsed and filtered to measure the absolute abundance of every unique TCRbeta CDR3 rearrangement. For each sample, productive Simpson clonality was calculated as the square root of Simpson's diversity index over productive rearrangements. The clones in this table, taken by TCRdb from immuneACCESS, are in-frame only. Not every clone is retained; where verified, under half of the shortfall comes from an unresolved V gene, and the cause of the rest is unknown. The V and J calls and clone size come from that table; D and trimming were worked out from the DNA. This sample comprises approximately 140,000 clones, more than 85% of them detected only once. The top ten clones comprise more than 15% of the sample.

In regard to this clone: What this receptor recognizes is not known. Base qualities are missing; no much larger clone stands one base away.

Each collaborating institution followed its own protocols to collect whole blood in K2EDTA tubes. For TCRbeta analysis, collaborators shipped samples as frozen whole blood, isolated PBMCs, or DNA extracted from either of those sample types. Sequencing was performed on peripheral blood. The sequence derives from a man between 45 and 60 years old with active or convalescent COVID-19.

The CDR3 is CASSLSGVEQYF. The sequence in DNA is TGTGCCAGCAGCTTGTCGGGGGTTGAGCAGTACTTC. Recombination joined TRBV5-8 with TRBJ2-7; the D gene is perhaps TRBD2, from 6 matching bases. From its cysteine to its phenylalanine, the CDR3 spans 12 amino acids. The CDR3 DNA has 36 bases and is translated from base 1. The germline ends are 9 bases apart after V is trimmed by 1 base and J by 7 bases. CDR1 is given as SGHTS and CDR2 as YDEGEE, both from the germline V gene.